The sample holds one count of the clone carrying this T cell receptor beta chain. This record comes from a study of blood T cell repertoires in COVID-19. TCRdb keeps only in-frame clones here, not all; method: immunoSEQ multiplex PCR. The table includes about 38,000 clones, less than 90% detected once. Germline CDR1 and CDR2: KGHSH and LQKENI. V shed 3 bases and J 7 bases; nucleotides not matched to a gene: 2. The CDR3 has 12 residues. This clonotype originated in a man aged 60 to 69 with COVID-19, enrolled during active disease. The specimen sequenced was peripheral blood. The chain carries TRBV18 and TRBJ1-1; 7 nucleotides match TRBD1. CDR3 bases: TGTGCCAGCTCACCTTGGACAGGTGAAGCTTTCTTT. Protein product: CASSPWTGEAFF.